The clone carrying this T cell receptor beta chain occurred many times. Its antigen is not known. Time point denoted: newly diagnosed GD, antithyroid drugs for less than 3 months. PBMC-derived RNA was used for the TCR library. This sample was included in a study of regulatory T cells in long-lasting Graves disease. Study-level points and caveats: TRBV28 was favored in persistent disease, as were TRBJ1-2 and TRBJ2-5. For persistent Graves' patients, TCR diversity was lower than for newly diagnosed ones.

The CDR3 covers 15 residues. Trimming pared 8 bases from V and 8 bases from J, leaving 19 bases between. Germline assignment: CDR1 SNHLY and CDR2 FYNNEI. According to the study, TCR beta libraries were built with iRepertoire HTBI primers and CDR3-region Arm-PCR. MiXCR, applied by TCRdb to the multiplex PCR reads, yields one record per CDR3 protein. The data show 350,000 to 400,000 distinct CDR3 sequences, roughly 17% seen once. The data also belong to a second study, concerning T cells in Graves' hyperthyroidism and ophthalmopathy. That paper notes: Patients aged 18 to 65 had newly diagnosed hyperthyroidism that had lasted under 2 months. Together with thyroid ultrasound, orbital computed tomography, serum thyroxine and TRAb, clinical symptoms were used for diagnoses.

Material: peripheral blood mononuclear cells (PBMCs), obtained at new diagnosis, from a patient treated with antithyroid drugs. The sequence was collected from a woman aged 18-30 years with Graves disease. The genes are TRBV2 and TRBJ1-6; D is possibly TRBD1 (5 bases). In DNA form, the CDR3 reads TGTGCCAGCGGCTATAACGACTTAGGGGATTCACCCCTCCACTTT. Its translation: CASGYNDLGDSPLHF.